This record looks at one TCR beta chain sequence and its context. Antigen unknown. The PCR was carried out with 60 Vbeta primers and 13 Jbeta primers. Sequencing was performed with immunoSEQ multiplex PCR; in TCRdb, only in-frame clones are kept and a portion is missing. Recorded for this sample: around 100,000 clones. The data are from a study of cytomegalovirus exposure and HLA in healthy donors. Study-wide context: From 150 million to 200 million T cells, an earlier analysis saw approximately 110 million unique TCR beta sequences.

The CDR3 loop spans 16 amino acids. Germline CDR1 and CDR2: SEHNR and FQNEAQ (reference sequence). Losses at the gene ends were 3 bases for V and 8 bases for J; bases not matched to a gene: 13. Regarding the study as a whole: Follow-up analysis seemed to connect common viral pathogens with several of the most significant clusters identified. Later work found that TCR association rates differed between HLA loci; DRB1 had the most and HLA-C the fewest.

The sample comprised PBMCs. The sequence came from a middle-aged man in good health and CMV-seropositive. This chain links TRBV7-9 with TRBJ1-2; 9 bases map to TRBD1. CDR3 coding DNA: TGTGCCAGCAGCTTGGAGACGGGACAGGGTGGGGGAGGCTACACCTTC. This codes for CASSLETGQGGGGYTF.